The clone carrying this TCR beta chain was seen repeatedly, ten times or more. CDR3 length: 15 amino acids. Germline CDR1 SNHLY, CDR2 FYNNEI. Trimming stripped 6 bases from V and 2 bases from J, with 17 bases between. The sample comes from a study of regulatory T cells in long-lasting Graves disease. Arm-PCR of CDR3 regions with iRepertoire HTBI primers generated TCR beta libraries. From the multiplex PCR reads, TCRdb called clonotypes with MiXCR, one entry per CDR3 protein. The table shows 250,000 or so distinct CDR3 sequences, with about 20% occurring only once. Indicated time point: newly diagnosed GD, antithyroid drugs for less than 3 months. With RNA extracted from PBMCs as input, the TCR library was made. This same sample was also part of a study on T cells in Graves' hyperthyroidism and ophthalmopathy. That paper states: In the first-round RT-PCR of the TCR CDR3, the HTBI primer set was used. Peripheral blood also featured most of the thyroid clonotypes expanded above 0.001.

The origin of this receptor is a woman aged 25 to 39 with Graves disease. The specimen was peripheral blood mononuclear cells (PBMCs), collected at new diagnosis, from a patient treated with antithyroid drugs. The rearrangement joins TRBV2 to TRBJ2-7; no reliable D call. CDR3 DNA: TGTGCCAGCAGACCCACCCTCTGGCGGACCTACGAGCAGTACTTC. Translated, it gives CASRPTLWRTYEQYF.